The present TCR beta chain was sequenced within a study of blood T cell repertoires in COVID-19. Background on the study: Researchers got acute and convalescent COVID-19 samples from the United States, Italy and Spain. The analysed material was cDNA or gDNA that came from T cells, B-cell-depleted T cells, or PBMCs.

Only in-frame clones appear in the TCRdb table, and some are missing; sequencing was by immunoSEQ multiplex PCR. The repertoire has more than 150,000 clones, roughly 86% of them found once; the top ten carry approximately 0.62%. During active infection, Seattle patients enrolled and were then monitored through disease. The clonotype was recovered from a man aged 55 to 70 with COVID-19, enrolled during active disease. The specimen was peripheral blood.

CDR3 amino acids: CASSMWGQGSMNTEAFF. For the CDR3, the DNA is TGTGCCAGTAGTATGTGGGGACAGGGCTCCATGAACACTGAAGCTTTCTTT. J is TRBJ1-1 and V is TRBV19; TRBD1 agrees at 9 bases. CDR1 and CDR2 from the germline V gene are LNHDA and SQIVND (reference sequence). Trimming took 3 bases from V and 0 from J; bases not matched to a gene: 8. There are 17 residues in the CDR3.